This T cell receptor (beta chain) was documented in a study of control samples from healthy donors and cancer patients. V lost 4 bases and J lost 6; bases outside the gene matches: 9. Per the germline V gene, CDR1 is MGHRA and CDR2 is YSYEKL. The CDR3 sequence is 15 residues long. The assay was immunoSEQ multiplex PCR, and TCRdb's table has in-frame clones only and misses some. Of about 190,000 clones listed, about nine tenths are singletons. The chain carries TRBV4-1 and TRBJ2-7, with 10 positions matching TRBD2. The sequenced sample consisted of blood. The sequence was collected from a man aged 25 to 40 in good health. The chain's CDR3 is CASSPWTAGGLEQYF. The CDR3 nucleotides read TGCGCCAGCAGCCCCTGGACAGCGGGGGGGCTCGAGCAGTACTTC.